This entry describes one T cell receptor (beta chain). Its antigen is as yet unknown. All patients were treatment-naive before thyroid surgery. In germline, CDR1 is SGHTA, CDR2 FQGNSA. Germline trimming cut 0 bases from V and 4 bases from J; bases unmatched to any gene: 2. The CDR3 contains 15 residues. From the PCR reads, TCRdb re-called clones with MiXCR. The sample includes 15,000 or so clones, about 31% of them seen just once. This record comes from a study of metastatic and nonmetastatic thyroid tumors. For the study at large: Repertoires were compared across blood and tumor or nodule tissue from malignant and benign thyroid patients. Study observations and caveats: Compared with benign nodules, malignant thyroid tumors were reported to have significantly higher TCR beta diversity in both blood and tumor.

Sequences were obtained from tumor tissue. The TCR comes from a female donor with papillary thyroid cancer or a benign thyroid nodule (not recorded which). Some clones in this sample may be carry-over from other donors' samples. The chain employs TRBV7-2 and TRBJ1-2; 10 bases line up with TRBD1. The DNA for the CDR3 is TGTGCCAGCAGCTTAGCGGGACAGGGGTCCTATGGCTACACCTTC. Protein: CASSLAGQGSYGYTF. The full variable domain, in which reference TRBV7-2 and TRBJ1-2 provide the parts outside the CDR3, is GAGVSQSPSNKVTEKGKDVELRCDPISGHTALYWYRQSLGQGLEFLIYFQGNSAPDKSGLPSDRFSAERTGGSVSTLTIQRTQQEDSAVYLCASSLAGQGSYGYTFGSGTRLTVV.